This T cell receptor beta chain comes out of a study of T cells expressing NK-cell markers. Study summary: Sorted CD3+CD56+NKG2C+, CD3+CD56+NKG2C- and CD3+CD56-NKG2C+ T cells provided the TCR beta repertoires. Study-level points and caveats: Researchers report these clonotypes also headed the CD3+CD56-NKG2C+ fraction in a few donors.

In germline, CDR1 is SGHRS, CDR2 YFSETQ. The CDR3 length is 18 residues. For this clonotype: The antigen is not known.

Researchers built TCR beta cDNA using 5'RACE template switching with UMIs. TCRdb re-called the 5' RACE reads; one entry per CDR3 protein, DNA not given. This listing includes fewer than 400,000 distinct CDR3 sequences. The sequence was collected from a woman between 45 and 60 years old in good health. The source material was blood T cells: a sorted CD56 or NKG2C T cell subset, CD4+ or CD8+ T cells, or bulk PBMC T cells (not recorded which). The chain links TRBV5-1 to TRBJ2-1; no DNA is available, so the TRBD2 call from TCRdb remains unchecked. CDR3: CASSLLAGSSGSYNEQFF.